The 19 T cell receptor beta chains presented below share a single source sample, sequenced in a study of cytomegalovirus exposure and HLA in healthy donors. PCR was performed using 60 Vbeta and 13 Jbeta primers. Sequencing used immunoSEQ multiplex PCR; TCRdb keeps in-frame clones, though not all of them. The sample holds about 98,000 clones, more than 60% seen once. The sequencing sample was made of PBMCs. Every receptor here comes from a man aged 50 or older in good health and CMV-seronegative.

This clone was counted between two and nine times. J is TRBJ2-2 and V is TRBV9, with D perhaps TRBD2 (6 bases). V shed 0 bases and J shed 1 base, with 10 bases lying between them. Per the germline V gene, CDR1 is SGDLS and CDR2 is YYNGEE. CDR3 length: 16 residues. The CDR3 is CASSVVEGLNTGELFF. Written as DNA, the CDR3 is TGTGCCAGCAGCGTAGTGGAGGGGTTGAACACCGGGGAGCTGTTTTTT.

This clone was found a few times. The junction and the germline gene differ at one end; a read error may be behind it. The chain links TRBV7-7 to TRBJ1-4, with 8 nucleotides matching TRBD1. The CDR3 consists of 15 residues. Germline V gene lookup returns CDR1 SSHAT and CDR2 FNYEAQ (reference sequence). The CDR3 sequence is CASSPGTGSNEKLFF. The CDR3 DNA is TGTGCTAGCAGCCCAGGGACAGGCTCTAATGAAAAACTGTTTTTT.

The chain links TRBV2 to TRBJ1-6; no definite D call. Germline V CDR1 and CDR2: SNHLY, FYNNEI. Trimming took off 1 base at V and 13 bases at J, with 11 bases between the two ends. The CDR3 loop spans 13 amino acids. The CDR3 reads CASSEVSEGPLHF. CDR3 nucleotides: TGTGCCAGCAGTGAAGTATCGGAGGGCCCCCTCCACTTT.

The rearrangement links TRBV19 to TRBJ1-6; tentatively, D is TRBD1 (5 bases). This CDR3 has 12 residues. CDR1 and CDR2 from the germline V gene are LNHDA and SQIVND (reference sequence). The V gene lost 11 bases and the J gene lost 6 bases, with 11 bases spanning the gap. CDR3 DNA: TGTGCCGGGGCACCCTTTAATTCACCCCTCCACTTT. This codes for CAGAPFNSPLHF.

This clone appeared a single time. The chain employs TRBV18 and TRBJ2-1; 10 nucleotides match TRBD1. In germline, CDR1 is KGHSH, CDR2 LQKENI. V lost 6 bases to trimming and J lost 9 bases; unmatched junction nucleotides: 14. The CDR3 contains 16 residues. The DNA for the CDR3 is TGTGCCAGCTCCCAAAGCCGGGACAGGGGTTTAATTGAGCAGTTCTTC. This gives the protein CASSQSRDRGLIEQFF. The full variable domain, completed using reference TRBV18 and TRBJ2-1, is NAGVMQNPRHLVRRRGQEARLRCSPMKGHSHVYWYRQLPEEGLKFMVYLQKENIIDESGMPKERFSAEFPKEGPSILRIQQVVRGDSAAYFCASSQSRDRGLIEQFFGPGTRLTVL.

This clone was found a few times. The chain uses TRBV28 and TRBJ1-2; TRBD1 matches at 8 bases. With V trimmed by 2 bases and J by 3 bases, 8 bases remained unmatched. The length of the CDR3 is 16 residues. CDR1 MDHEN and CDR2 SYDVKM come from the germline V gene. Written as DNA, the CDR3 is TGTGCCAGCAGTTTAGGATTTGGCAGGGGGCACTATGGCTACACCTTC. This sequence encodes CASSLGFGRGHYGYTF.

The chain recombines TRBV10-3 with TRBJ2-3; 9 bases align to TRBD1. V lost 5 bases to trimming and J lost 0 bases; unmatched junction nucleotides: 3. CDR1 and CDR2 (germline): ENHRY, SYGVKD. The CDR3 is 15 amino acids. DNA of the CDR3: TGTGCCATCAGTACCGGGACAGGGAGCACAGATACGCAGTATTTT. Encoded protein: CAISTGTGSTDTQYF.

This clone has more than one count but fewer than ten. The chain is built from TRBV5-1 and TRBJ1-1; D not resolved. CDR1 SGHRS and CDR2 YFSETQ come from the germline V gene. Trimming cost V 2 bases and J 0 bases, with 8 bases left between them. There are 14 residues in the CDR3. This chain's CDR3 is CASSLLRMNTEAFF. The CDR3 nucleotides read TGCGCCAGCAGCTTACTCAGGATGAACACTGAAGCTTTCTTT. Drawing the rest from reference TRBV5-1 and TRBJ1-1, the complete variable domain is KAGVTQTPRYLIKTRGQQVTLSCSPISGHRSVSWYQQTPGQGLQFLFEYFSETQRNKGNFPGRFSGRQFSNSRSEMNVSTLELGDSALYLCASSLLRMNTEAFFGQGTRLTVV.

The chain links TRBV5-4 to TRBJ2-7; TRBD1 aligns across 9 bases. V shed 4 bases, J shed 2 bases, and the junction held 4 bases outside the gene matches. The CDR3 is made up of 14 amino acids. The germline gives CDR1 SGHNT, CDR2 YYREEE (reference sequence). CDR3 in amino acids: CASSPDRGAYEQYF. In DNA, the CDR3 is TGTGCCAGCAGCCCTGACAGGGGGGCCTACGAGCAGTACTTC.

V is TRBV28 and J is TRBJ2-7, with 9 bases fitting TRBD1. The CDR3 has 16 residues. Germline assignment: CDR1 MDHEN and CDR2 SYDVKM. Trimming removed 6 bases from V and 3 bases from J; junction bases left unmatched: 12. The CDR3 DNA sequence: TGTGCCAGCAGCCAGTTTCAGGGACAGGGATACTACGAGCAGTACTTC. It encodes CASSQFQGQGYYEQYF.

The chain links TRBV4-2 to TRBJ2-7; 7 bases agree with TRBD2. V lost 0 bases to trimming and J lost 3 bases; unmatched junction nucleotides: 14. Germline-derived CDR1 and CDR2 are LGHNA and YNFKEQ. This CDR3 has 18 residues. DNA of the CDR3: TGTGCCAGCAGCCAAGATCTCGCTACTAGCGAATTAGGCTACGAGCAGTACTTC. It specifies CASSQDLATSELGYEQYF.

This clone appeared a few times. J is TRBJ2-3 and V is TRBV9; possible D gene TRBD2, 7 bases. This CDR3 contains 19 residues. The germline V gene encodes CDR1 SGDLS and CDR2 YYNGEE. Trimming cost V 4 bases and J 0 bases, with 24 bases left between them. CDR3 nucleotides: TGTGCCAGCAGCCCAGCAAAGTTGGGCGGGGGCTTTAGCACAGATACGCAGTATTTT. Translating gives CASSPAKLGGGFSTDTQYF.

In this sample, this clone turned up once. The chain carries TRBV27 and TRBJ2-5, with D unclear. The J call may be in error: the DNA end matches TRBJ2-7 better. Per germline, CDR1 MNHEY and CDR2 SMNVEV (reference sequence). There are 14 residues in the CDR3. The CDR3 loop reads CASSLYKSLYEQYF. The CDR3 bases are TGTGCCAGCAGTTTGTATAAGAGTCTCTACGAGCAGTACTTC.

The rearrangement uses TRBV6-5 and TRBJ1-2, with D perhaps TRBD1 (5 bases). Germline loops: CDR1 MNHEY, CDR2 SVGAGI. The CDR3 is made up of 13 amino acids. Trimming removed 5 bases at V and 7 bases at J, with 14 bases between. CDR3 DNA sequence: TGTGCCAGCAGTGTGGCGGGGGAGAGTGGCTACACCTTC. Amino acid sequence: CASSVAGESGYTF.

The chain employs TRBV9 and TRBJ1-5; a weak D match, TRBD1 (5 bases). The germline gives CDR1 SGDLS, CDR2 YYNGEE. Trimming cost V 0 bases and J 5 bases, with 9 bases left between them. The CDR3 runs 14 residues. The CDR3 here is CASSVGGADQPQHF. For the CDR3, the DNA is TGTGCCAGCAGCGTAGGGGGCGCGGATCAGCCCCAGCATTTT.

As regards this clone: Other nucleotide sequences in the sample specify the same CDR3. V gene TRBV7-9 combines with J gene TRBJ1-5; TRBD1 matches at 7 bases. Losses at the gene ends were 6 bases for V and 5 bases for J; bases not matched to a gene: 7. The CDR3 is 14 residues long. Germline V lookup: CDR1 SEHNR, CDR2 FQNEAQ (reference sequence). The CDR3 bases are TGTGCCAGCAGTTCCGACAGGGAACATCAGCCCCAGCATTTT. It is translated as CASSSDREHQPQHF.

The rearrangement links TRBV5-1 to TRBJ2-7, with unresolved D. CDR3 length: 13 amino acids. V lost 1 base to trimming and J lost 1 base, with 6 bases between them. In germline, CDR1 is SGHRS, CDR2 YFSETQ. Written as DNA, the CDR3 is TGCGCCAGCAGCTTGCAGGTTTCCTACGAGCAGTACTTC. This sequence encodes CASSLQVSYEQYF.

This clone was recorded only once. The V gene is TRBV2, the J gene TRBJ2-7, with 7 bases that match TRBD1. V dropped 5 bases and J dropped 12; count of bases not matched to a gene: 10. Looked up from germline, CDR1 is SNHLY and CDR2 is FYNNEI. The CDR3 sequence is 12 residues long. In nucleotides, the CDR3 is TGTGCCAGCAGTTCCGCCACAGGGGTTCGGTACTTC. As protein: CASSSATGVRYF.

For this clone: Other nucleotide sequences in the sample specify the same CDR3. The genes are TRBV28 and TRBJ2-2; weak D call: TRBD2 (5 bases). With 5 bases removed from V and 6 bases from J, the gap between germline ends came to 19 bases. Germline CDR1 and CDR2: MDHEN and SYDVKM. CDR3 length: 16 amino acids. Here the CDR3 reads CASSTPGSVRAGELFF. CDR3 bases: TGTGCCAGCAGTACCCCGGGGAGCGTGAGGGCCGGGGAGCTGTTTTTT.